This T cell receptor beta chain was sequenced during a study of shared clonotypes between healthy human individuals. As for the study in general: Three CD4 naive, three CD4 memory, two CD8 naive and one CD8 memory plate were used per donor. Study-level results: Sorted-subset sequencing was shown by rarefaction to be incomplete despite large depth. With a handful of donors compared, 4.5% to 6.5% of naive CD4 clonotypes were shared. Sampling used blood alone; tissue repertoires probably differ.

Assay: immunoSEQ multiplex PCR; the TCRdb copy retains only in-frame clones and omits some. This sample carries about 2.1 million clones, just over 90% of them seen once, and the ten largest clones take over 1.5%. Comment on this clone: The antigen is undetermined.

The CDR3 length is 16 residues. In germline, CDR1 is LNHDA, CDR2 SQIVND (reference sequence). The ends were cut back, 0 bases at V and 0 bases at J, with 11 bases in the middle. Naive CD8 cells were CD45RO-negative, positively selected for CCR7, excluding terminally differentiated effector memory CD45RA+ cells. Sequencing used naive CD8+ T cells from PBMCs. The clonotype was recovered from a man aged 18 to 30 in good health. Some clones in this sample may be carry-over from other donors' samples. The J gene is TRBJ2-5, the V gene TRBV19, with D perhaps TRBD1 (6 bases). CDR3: CASSIEPTGYQETQYF. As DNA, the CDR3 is TGTGCCAGTAGTATAGAACCCACAGGGTACCAAGAGACCCAGTACTTC.